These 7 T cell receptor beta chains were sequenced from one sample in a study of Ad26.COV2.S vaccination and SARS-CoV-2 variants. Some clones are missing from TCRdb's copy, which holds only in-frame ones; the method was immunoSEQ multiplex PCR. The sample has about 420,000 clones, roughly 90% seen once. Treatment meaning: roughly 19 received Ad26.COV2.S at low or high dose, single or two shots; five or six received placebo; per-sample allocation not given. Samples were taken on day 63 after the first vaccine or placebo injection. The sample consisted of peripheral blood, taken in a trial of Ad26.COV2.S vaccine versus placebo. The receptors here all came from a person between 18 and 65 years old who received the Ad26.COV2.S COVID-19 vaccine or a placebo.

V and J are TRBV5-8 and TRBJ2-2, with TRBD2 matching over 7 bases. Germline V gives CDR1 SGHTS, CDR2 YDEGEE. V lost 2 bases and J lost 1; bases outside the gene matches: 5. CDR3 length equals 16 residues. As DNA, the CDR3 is TGTGCCAGCAGCTTTTGGACTAGTGGGAACACCGGGGAGCTGTTTTTT. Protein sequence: CASSFWTSGNTGELFF.

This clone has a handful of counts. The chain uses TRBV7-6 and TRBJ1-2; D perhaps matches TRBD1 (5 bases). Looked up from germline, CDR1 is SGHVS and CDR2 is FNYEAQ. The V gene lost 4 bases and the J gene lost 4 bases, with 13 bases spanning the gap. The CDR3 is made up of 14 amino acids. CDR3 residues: CASSSGGAGYGYTF. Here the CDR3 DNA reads TGTGCCAGCAGCTCAGGCGGGGCAGGCTATGGCTACACCTTC.

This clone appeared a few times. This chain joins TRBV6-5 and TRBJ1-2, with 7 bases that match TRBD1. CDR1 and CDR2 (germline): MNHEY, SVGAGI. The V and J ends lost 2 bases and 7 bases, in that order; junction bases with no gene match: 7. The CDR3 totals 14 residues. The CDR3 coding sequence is TGTGCCAGCAGTTACACCGACAGGGAACGTGGCTACACCTTC. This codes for CASSYTDRERGYTF.

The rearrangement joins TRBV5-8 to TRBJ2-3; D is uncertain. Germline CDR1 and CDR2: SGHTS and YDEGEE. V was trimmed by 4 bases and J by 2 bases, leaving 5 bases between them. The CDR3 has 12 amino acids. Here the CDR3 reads CASSRDTDTQYF. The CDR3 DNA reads TGTGCCAGCAGCAGAGACACAGATACGCAGTATTTT.

The CDR3 loop reads CASSLDRNQETQYF. CDR3 in DNA: TGTGCCAGCAGCTTGGACAGAAACCAAGAGACCCAGTACTTC. This sequence joins TRBV11-1 and TRBJ2-5, with D possibly matching TRBD1 (6 bases). V lost 3 bases and J 0 bases, leaving 8 bases between the germline ends. The CDR3 has 14 amino acids. The germline V gene encodes CDR1 SGHAT and CDR2 FQDESV (reference sequence).

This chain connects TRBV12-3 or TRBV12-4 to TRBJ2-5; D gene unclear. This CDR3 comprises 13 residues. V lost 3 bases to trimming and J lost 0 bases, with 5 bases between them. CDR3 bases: TGTGCCAGCAGTTTGGGGAACCAAGAGACCCAGTACTTC. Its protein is CASSLGNQETQYF.

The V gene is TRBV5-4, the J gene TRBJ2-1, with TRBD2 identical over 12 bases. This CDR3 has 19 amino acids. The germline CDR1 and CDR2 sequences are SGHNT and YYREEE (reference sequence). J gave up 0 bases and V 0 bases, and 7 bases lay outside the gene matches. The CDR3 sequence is CASSLGLAGAGSSYNEQFF. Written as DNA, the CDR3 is TGTGCCAGCAGCTTGGGACTAGCGGGGGCCGGAAGCTCCTACAATGAGCAGTTCTTC.